These 27 T cell receptor beta chains were sequenced from one sample in a study of T cells after yellow fever vaccination. Using its own MiXCR run on the 5' RACE reads, TCRdb lists one record per CDR3 protein. The table shows 510,000 or so distinct CDR3 sequences, with roughly 21% occurring only once. The sample was PBMCs, taken 15 days after the yellow fever booster vaccination. The origin of the receptors is a man aged 25 to 40 who received the YFV17D yellow fever vaccine.

J is TRBJ2-3 and V is TRBV6-1; 12 bases fit TRBD2. The CDR3 spans 18 residues. Germline V gene data show CDR1 as MNHNS and CDR2 as SASEGT. V dropped 6 bases and J dropped 3; count of bases not matched to a gene: 13. CDR3 sequence reads: CASRSLAGGPGGTDTQYF. The DNA for the CDR3 is TGTGCCAGCAGGTCCCTAGCGGGAGGGCCGGGTGGGACAGATACGCAGTATTTT.

The table lists this clonotype with a few counts. The V gene is TRBV6-2 or TRBV6-3, the J gene TRBJ1-1; possible D gene TRBD1, 5 bases. Germline CDR1 is MNHEY and CDR2 is SVGEGT. This CDR3 spans 11 amino acids. Trimming removed 2 bases at V and 10 bases at J, with 8 bases between. Here the CDR3 reads CASSYGAAAFF. The CDR3 nucleotides read TGTGCCAGCAGTTACGGGGCAGCAGCTTTCTTT.

This clonotype turned up a few times. The rearrangement uses TRBV4-3 and TRBJ2-2; 9 bases agree with TRBD2. The CDR3 length is 15 residues. After removal of 0 bases from V and 6 bases from J, the junction contained 2 bases not matched to a gene. Germline CDR1 and CDR2: LGHNA and YSLEER. The chain's CDR3 is CASSQDSGSPGELFF. The CDR3, as DNA: TGCGCCAGCAGCCAAGATAGCGGGAGCCCCGGGGAGCTGTTTTTT.

The chain links TRBV28 to TRBJ2-7; TRBD1 is a possible D gene (5 bases). The CDR3 has 15 amino acids. CDR1 is MDHEN and CDR2 is SYDVKM in the germline V gene. V was trimmed by 6 bases and J by 6 bases, leaving 21 bases between them. CDR3 sequence: CASSAASAGPGEQYF. CDR3 bases: TGTGCCAGCAGCGCAGCCTCGGCAGGGCCGGGCGAGCAGTACTTC.

The chain is built from TRBV7-2 and TRBJ1-6; no clear D gene. The CDR3 is 13 residues long. Per germline, CDR1 SGHTA and CDR2 FQGNSA. Trimming removed 3 bases from V and 7 bases from J, with 7 bases in between. CDR3 sequence (DNA): TGTGCCAGCAGCTTCGCGGGGAATTCACCCCTCCACTTT. This gives the protein CASSFAGNSPLHF.

J is TRBJ2-7 and V is TRBV3-1; weak D call: TRBD1 (5 bases). V was cut by 2 bases and J by 3 bases, with 14 bases left in between. This CDR3 has 15 amino acids. Germline loops: CDR1 LGHDT, CDR2 YNNKEL (reference sequence). The CDR3 reads CASSQLVTAYYEQYF. The CDR3 nucleotides read TGTGCCAGCAGCCAACTGGTGACAGCTTACTACGAGCAGTACTTC.

The rearrangement links TRBV30 to TRBJ2-1; D not certain. V was trimmed by 3 bases and J by 2 bases, leaving 2 bases between them. CDR3 length: 11 amino acids. Germline V gene data show CDR1 as GTSNPN and CDR2 as SVGIG (reference sequence). CDR3 loop: CAWRTYNEQFF. In nucleotides, the CDR3 is TGTGCCTGGAGGACCTACAATGAGCAGTTCTTC.

The genes are TRBV5-5 and TRBJ2-7; 7 bases map to TRBD2. This CDR3 comprises 15 residues. Germline lookup yields CDR1 SGHKS and CDR2 YYEKEE (reference sequence). J lost 3 bases, V lost 4 bases, and 10 bases had no gene match. The CDR3 sequence is CASSLGGVGFYEQYF. DNA for the CDR3: TGTGCCAGCAGCCTGGGGGGGGTCGGATTCTACGAGCAGTACTTC.

The V and J genes are TRBV12-3 or TRBV12-4 and TRBJ2-1, with 7 bases fitting TRBD1. V lost 5 bases and J lost 4; bases outside the gene matches: 8. The CDR3 runs to 15 residues. CDR3 sequence: CASSPQGVPYNEQFF. The CDR3 coding sequence is TGTGCCAGCAGTCCCCAGGGGGTACCATACAATGAGCAGTTCTTC.

The gene calls are TRBV6-2 or TRBV6-3 and TRBJ1-2; D call uncertain. This CDR3 is built from 12 residues. Germline V CDR1 and CDR2: MNHEY, SVGEGT. The V and J ends lost 9 bases and 8 bases respectively, with 16 bases between them. The CDR3 is CASRIFPAGYTF. The CDR3 nucleotides are TGTGCCAGTAGGATTTTCCCAGCGGGCTACACCTTC.

V and J are TRBV6-2 or TRBV6-3 and TRBJ2-1, with 8 bases aligning to TRBD2. V was clipped by 0 bases and J by 4 bases; unmatched bases: 8. Germline V lookup: CDR1 MNHEY, CDR2 SVGEGT. This CDR3 comprises 17 residues. As DNA, the CDR3 is TGTGCCAGCAGTTACTCGAGGGCTAGCGGGCCATACAATGAGCAGTTCTTC. This gives the protein CASSYSRASGPYNEQFF.

This chain uses TRBV4-2 with TRBJ1-1; D unresolved. V gave up 0 bases and J gave up 1 base, with 15 bases separating them. Germline loops: CDR1 LGHNA, CDR2 YNFKEQ. This CDR3 has 17 residues. The CDR3 DNA is TGTGCCAGCAGCCAAGATTTCGGCGTCTCCCCGAACACTGAAGCTTTCTTT. It specifies CASSQDFGVSPNTEAFF.

This chain connects TRBV4-1 to TRBJ1-1; no clear D. From germline, CDR1 is MGHRA and CDR2 YSYEKL. The ends were cut back, 1 base at V and 1 base at J, with 13 bases in the middle. This CDR3 has 16 residues. CDR3 nucleotides: TGCGCCAGCAGCCAAGTGGAGGGAATACCGAACACTGAAGCTTTCTTT. It specifies CASSQVEGIPNTEAFF.

The sample holds one count of this clonotype. The genes are TRBV25-1 and TRBJ2-5, with TRBD2 matching 13 bases. This CDR3 is 18 amino acids long. V was pared by 1 base and J by 5 bases, with 10 bases of the junction left unmatched. From germline, CDR1 is MGHDK and CDR2 SYGVNS. CDR3 region: CASSELGTSGIARETQYF. The CDR3, as DNA: TGTGCCAGCAGTGAATTGGGGACTAGCGGGATAGCGAGGGAGACCCAGTACTTC.

This clonotype came up a few times. This rearrangement joins TRBV5-1 to TRBJ2-7, with 8 bases aligning to TRBD2. Germline CDR1 reads SGHRS; CDR2 reads YFSETQ. There are 14 residues in the CDR3. The V and J ends lost 0 bases and 7 bases, in that order; junction bases with no gene match: 6. CDR3 coding DNA: TGCGCCAGCAGCTTGGCGGGGGGGGCGGAAGAGCAGTACTTC. Encoded protein: CASSLAGGAEEQYF. The entire variable domain, with the rest obtained from reference TRBV5-1 and TRBJ2-7, is as follows: KAGVTQTPRYLIKTRGQQVTLSCSPISGHRSVSWYQQTPGQGLQFLFEYFSETQRNKGNFPGRFSGRQFSNSRSEMNVSTLELGDSALYLCASSLAGGAEEQYFGPGTRLTVT.

CDR3 region: CASRRLARTSTDTQYF. The CDR3 DNA sequence: TGTGCCAGCAGGCGACTAGCGCGGACTAGCACAGATACGCAGTATTTT. The chain combines TRBV12-3 or TRBV12-4 with TRBJ2-3, with 8 bases identical to TRBD2. This CDR3 comprises 16 residues. Trimming cost V 6 bases and J 0 bases; bases outside gene matches: 8.

This clonotype was counted a few times. This chain uses TRBV6-2 or TRBV6-3 with TRBJ2-1; TRBD2 agrees at 7 bases. Per the germline V gene, CDR1 is MNHEY and CDR2 is SVGEGT. V lost 10 bases and J lost 9; bases outside the gene matches: 9. This CDR3 is 12 amino acids long. The CDR3 reads CATKRDGGEQFF. CDR3 DNA: TGTGCCACCAAGCGGGATGGGGGTGAGCAGTTCTTC.

This clonotype came up many times. The genes are TRBV7-9 and TRBJ1-5, with D maybe TRBD1 (5 bases). Trimming shortened V by 0 bases and J by 2 bases, and 8 bases separated the two germline ends. This CDR3 has 15 amino acids. Germline assignment: CDR1 SEHNR and CDR2 FQNEAQ (reference sequence). The CDR3 nucleotides are TGTGCCAGCAGCTTAGCGGGGGGAGGCAATCAGCCCCAGCATTTT. Protein product: CASSLAGGGNQPQHF.

The genes are TRBV12-3 or TRBV12-4 and TRBJ2-7; D possibly matches TRBD1 or TRBD2 (5 bases each). CDR3 size: 15 residues. V was pared by 5 bases and J by 5 bases, with 19 bases between. The CDR3 nucleotides read TGTGCCAGCAGTCCGGGGACGCCATTTGGGGACGAGCAGTACTTC. Amino acids: CASSPGTPFGDEQYF.

The chain carries TRBV6-1 and TRBJ2-3; 8 bases match TRBD2. The CDR3 is 14 residues long. Per germline, CDR1 MNHNS and CDR2 SASEGT. The junction had 9 bases not matched to a gene; V was cut back by 7 bases and J by 6 bases. CDR3 DNA: TGTGCCAGCAAGAGCAGCGGGAGAGGGGATACGCAGTATTTT. The encoded protein is CASKSSGRGDTQYF.

This clonotype was counted a few times. The gene calls are TRBV20-1 and TRBJ2-7; perhaps D is TRBD1 or TRBD2 (5 bases each). Germline loops: CDR1 DFQATT, CDR2 SNEGSKA (reference sequence). The CDR3 totals 15 residues. V lost 5 bases and J lost 1, with 18 bases in between. The CDR3 is CSAGIGTPGSYEQYF. The CDR3 DNA reads as TGCAGTGCTGGGATCGGGACCCCAGGATCCTACGAGCAGTACTTC.

The table lists this clonotype with a few counts. The V call is TRBV10-3, the J call TRBJ2-1; 8 nucleotides match TRBD1. Germline values: CDR1 ENHRY, CDR2 SYGVKD. The CDR3 spans 14 residues. The trim removed 4 bases at V and 4 bases at J, leaving 3 bases unmatched. CDR3 bases: TGTGCCATCAGTGCAGGACAGGGTTACAATGAGCAGTTCTTC. Translating gives CAISAGQGYNEQFF.

The rearrangement links TRBV10-2 to TRBJ2-2; D is perhaps TRBD1 (6 bases). From germline, CDR1 is WSHSY and CDR2 SAAADI. V shed 6 bases and J shed 4 bases, with 15 bases lying between them. CDR3 size: 15 residues. CDR3 region: CASRTGIRSTGELFF. CDR3 DNA: TGCGCCAGCAGAACAGGGATTAGGAGCACCGGGGAGCTGTTTTTT.

There are a few counts of this clonotype. The V and J genes are TRBV12-3 or TRBV12-4 and TRBJ1-5; 12 bases align to TRBD1. The CDR3 contains 16 residues. V lost 5 bases to trimming and J lost 3 bases; unmatched junction nucleotides: 5. The CDR3 DNA reads as TGTGCCAGCAGTCCCGGGACAGGGGGCTTCAATCAGCCCCAGCATTTT. Translation gives CASSPGTGGFNQPQHF.

This clonotype was picked up many times. The rearrangement joins TRBV7-2 to TRBJ2-7; D may be TRBD2 (5 bases). V lost 5 bases and J lost 6, with 17 bases in between. The CDR3 is 14 amino acids. Germline V gene sequence: CDR1 SGHTA, CDR2 FQGNSA. The CDR3, as DNA: TGTGCCAGCAGCGGAGGACGACATGCAGGCGAGCAGTACTTC. Translating gives CASSGGRHAGEQYF.

The CDR3 DNA is TGTGCCAGCAGTAACCGGGACTCCTACAATGAGCAGTTCTTC. Translating it yields CASSNRDSYNEQFF. This sequence joins TRBV27 and TRBJ2-1, with a weak D call TRBD2 (5 bases). Germline-derived CDR1 and CDR2 are MNHEY and SMNVEV (reference sequence). The CDR3 runs to 14 residues. V was shortened by 5 bases and J by 0 bases, with 8 bases between the two germline ends.

The rearrangement links TRBV4-2 to TRBJ1-2, with TRBD1 identical over 9 bases. The CDR3 contains 15 residues. The germline V gene encodes CDR1 LGHNA and CDR2 YNFKEQ. V lost 0 bases and J lost 6; bases outside the gene matches: 5. Written as DNA, the CDR3 is TGTGCCAGCAGCCAAGATCAACGGACAGGGGATGGCTACACCTTC. Its translation: CASSQDQRTGDGYTF.